This T cell receptor beta chain was identified during a study of post-analysis software for immune sequencing data. About the study: Relapsing-remitting, secondary progressive and progressive-relapsing multiple sclerosis courses were included. Study-level points and caveats: Diversity measured as normalized Chao1 was significantly lower in multiple sclerosis patients than in controls. Roughly 5 TRBV segments, including TRBV5-6, TRBV5-1 and TRBV20-1, were more frequent in patients than controls. Samples made in the same batch grouped tightly together by F measure.

CDR3 length: 18 amino acids. Germline lookup yields CDR1 LGHDT and CDR2 YNNKEL (reference sequence). Unmatched junction bases numbered 11, after V lost 6 bases and J lost 0 bases. Turning to this clonotype: Its antigen is still unknown.

Carried by the TCR beta cDNA libraries were unique molecular identifiers. Input amounts of roughly 0.85 to 11 million T cells were used. These gave 500,000 or so cDNA molecules, so each molecule approximated one T cell. One entry per CDR3 protein results from TCRdb running MiXCR on the PCR reads. Of about 570,000 distinct CDR3 sequences in the sample, around a third were seen once. The chain employs TRBV3-1 and TRBJ2-1; 10 nucleotides align to TRBD2. This TCR was sampled from a girl between 2 and 17 years old with multiple sclerosis. The specimen was blood. This chain's CDR3 is CASSPTLAGLDSYNEQFF. The CDR3 nucleotides read TGTGCCAGCAGTCCGACACTAGCGGGGCTAGACTCCTACAATGAGCAGTTCTTC.